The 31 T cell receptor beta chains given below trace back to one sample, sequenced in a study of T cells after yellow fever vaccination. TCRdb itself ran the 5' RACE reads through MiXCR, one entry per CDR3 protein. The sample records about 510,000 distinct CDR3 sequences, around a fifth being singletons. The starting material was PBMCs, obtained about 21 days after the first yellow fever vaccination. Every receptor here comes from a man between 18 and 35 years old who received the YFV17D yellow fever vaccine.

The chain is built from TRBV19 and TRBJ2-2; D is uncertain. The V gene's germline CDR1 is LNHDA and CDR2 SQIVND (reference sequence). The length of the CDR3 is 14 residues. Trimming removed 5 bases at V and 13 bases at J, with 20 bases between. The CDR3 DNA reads TGTGCCAGTAGTTTCACCGGGCCGCTACTAAGGCTGTTTTTT. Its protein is CASSFTGPLLRLFF.

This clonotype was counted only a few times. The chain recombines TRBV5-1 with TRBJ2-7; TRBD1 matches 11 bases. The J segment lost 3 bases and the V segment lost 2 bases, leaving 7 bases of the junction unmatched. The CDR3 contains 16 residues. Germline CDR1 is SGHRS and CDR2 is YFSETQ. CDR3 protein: CASSFMSGTGGYEQYF. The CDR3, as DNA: TGCGCCAGCAGCTTTATGTCTGGGACAGGGGGCTACGAGCAGTACTTC.

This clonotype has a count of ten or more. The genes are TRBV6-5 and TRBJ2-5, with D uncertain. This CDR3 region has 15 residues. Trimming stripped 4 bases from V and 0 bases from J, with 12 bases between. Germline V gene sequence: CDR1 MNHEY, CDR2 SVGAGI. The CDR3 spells CASSLAATYQETQYF. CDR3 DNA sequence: TGTGCCAGCAGTTTGGCTGCGACGTACCAAGAGACCCAGTACTTC.

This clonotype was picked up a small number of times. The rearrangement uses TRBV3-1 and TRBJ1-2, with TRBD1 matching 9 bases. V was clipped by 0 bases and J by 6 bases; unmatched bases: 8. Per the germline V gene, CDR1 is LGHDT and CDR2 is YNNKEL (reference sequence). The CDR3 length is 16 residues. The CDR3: CASSQDWGQGEDGYTF. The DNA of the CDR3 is TGTGCCAGCAGCCAAGATTGGGGACAGGGCGAGGATGGCTACACCTTC.

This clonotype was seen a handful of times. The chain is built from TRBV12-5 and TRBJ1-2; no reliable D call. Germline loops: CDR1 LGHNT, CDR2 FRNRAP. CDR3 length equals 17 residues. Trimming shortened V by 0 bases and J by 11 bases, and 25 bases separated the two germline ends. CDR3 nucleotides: TGTGCTAGTGGTTTGGTCAGAGGTACCCTTCTACTAATGCAGTACACCTTC. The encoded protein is CASGLVRGTLLLMQYTF.

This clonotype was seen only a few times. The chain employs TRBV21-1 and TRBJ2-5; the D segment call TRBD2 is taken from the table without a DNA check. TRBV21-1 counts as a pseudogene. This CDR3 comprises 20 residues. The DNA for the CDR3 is TGTGCCAGCAGCAAAGGATCTAGCGGGGGGGCCGTGATATTTCGAGAGACCCAGTACTTC. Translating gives CASSKGSSGGAVIFRETQYF.

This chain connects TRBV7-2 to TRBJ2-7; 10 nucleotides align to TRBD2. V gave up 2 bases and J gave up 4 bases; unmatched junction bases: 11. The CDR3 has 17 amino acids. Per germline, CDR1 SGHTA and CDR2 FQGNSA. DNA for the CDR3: TGTGCCAGCAGCTTATTTAGGTTTGGGACTAGCGTTTACGAGCAGTACGTC. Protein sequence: CASSLFRFGTSVYEQYV.

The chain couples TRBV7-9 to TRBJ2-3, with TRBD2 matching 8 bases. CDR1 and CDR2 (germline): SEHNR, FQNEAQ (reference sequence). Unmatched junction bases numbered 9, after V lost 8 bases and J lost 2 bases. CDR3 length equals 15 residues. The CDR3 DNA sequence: TGTGCCAGCGCCGAGCGGGGGCCCTACACAGATACGCAGTATTTT. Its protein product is CASAERGPYTDTQYF.

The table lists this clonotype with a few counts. CDR3 region: CASSVTGGGEQFF. CDR3 DNA: TGTGCCAGCAGTGTTACAGGGGGAGGTGAGCAGTTCTTC. The chain couples TRBV7-9 to TRBJ2-1, with 8 nucleotides matching TRBD1. The CDR3 is 13 residues long. Germline values: CDR1 SEHNR, CDR2 FQNEAQ (reference sequence). V shed 6 bases, J shed 9 bases, and the junction held 7 bases outside the gene matches.

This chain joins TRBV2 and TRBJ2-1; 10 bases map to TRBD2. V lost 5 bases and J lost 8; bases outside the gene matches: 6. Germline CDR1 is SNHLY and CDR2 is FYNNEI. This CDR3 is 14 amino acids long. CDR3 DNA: TGTGCCAGCAGTTCACTAGCGGGGAGCGATGAGCAGTTCTTC. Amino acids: CASSSLAGSDEQFF.

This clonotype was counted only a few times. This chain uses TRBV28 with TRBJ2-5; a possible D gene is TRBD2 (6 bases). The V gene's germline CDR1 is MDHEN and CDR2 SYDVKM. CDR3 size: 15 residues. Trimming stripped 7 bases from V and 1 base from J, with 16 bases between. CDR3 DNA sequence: TGTGCCAGCAACCCCAGCGGGCAGATCCAAGAGACCCAGTACTTC. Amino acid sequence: CASNPSGQIQETQYF.

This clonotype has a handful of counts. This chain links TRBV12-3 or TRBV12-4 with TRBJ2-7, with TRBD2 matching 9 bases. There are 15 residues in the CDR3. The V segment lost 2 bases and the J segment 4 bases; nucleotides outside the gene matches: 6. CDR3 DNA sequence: TGTGCCAGCAGTTTAAAGGCGGGGGGGCCGTACGAGCAGTACTTC. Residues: CASSLKAGGPYEQYF.

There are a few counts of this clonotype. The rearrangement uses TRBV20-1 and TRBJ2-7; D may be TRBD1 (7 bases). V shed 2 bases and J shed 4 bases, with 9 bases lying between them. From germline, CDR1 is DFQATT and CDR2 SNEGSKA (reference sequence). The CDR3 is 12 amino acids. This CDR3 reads CSARSGGYEQYV. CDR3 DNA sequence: TGCAGTGCTAGATCAGGGGGGTACGAGCAGTACGTC.

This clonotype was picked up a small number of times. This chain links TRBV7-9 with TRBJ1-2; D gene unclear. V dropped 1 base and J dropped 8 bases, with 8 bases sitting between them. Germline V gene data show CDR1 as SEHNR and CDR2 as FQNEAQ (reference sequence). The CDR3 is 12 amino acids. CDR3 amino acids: CASSLGPGGYTF. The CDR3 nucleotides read TGTGCCAGCAGCTTAGGGCCTGGAGGCTACACCTTC.

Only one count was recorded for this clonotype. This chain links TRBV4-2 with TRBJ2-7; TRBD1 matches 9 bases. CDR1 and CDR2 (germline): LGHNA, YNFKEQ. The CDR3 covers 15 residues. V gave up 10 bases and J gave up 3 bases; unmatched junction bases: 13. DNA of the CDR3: TGTGCCATCGGCTTTGGGGACAGGGTTTTCTACGAGCAGTACTTC. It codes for CAIGFGDRVFYEQYF.

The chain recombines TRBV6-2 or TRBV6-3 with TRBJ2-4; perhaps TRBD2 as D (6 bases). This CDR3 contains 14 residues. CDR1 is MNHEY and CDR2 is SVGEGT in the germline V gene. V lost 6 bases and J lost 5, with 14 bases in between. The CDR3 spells CASRTPGLENIQYF. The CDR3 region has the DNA TGTGCCAGCAGAACCCCGGGACTCGAAAACATTCAGTACTTC.

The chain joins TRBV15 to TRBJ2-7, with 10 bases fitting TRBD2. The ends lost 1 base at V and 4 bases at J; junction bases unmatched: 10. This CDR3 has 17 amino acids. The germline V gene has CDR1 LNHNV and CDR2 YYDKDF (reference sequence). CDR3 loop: CATSRVFTSGDFYEQYV. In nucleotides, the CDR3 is TGTGCCACCAGCAGAGTATTTACTAGCGGGGATTTTTACGAGCAGTACGTC.

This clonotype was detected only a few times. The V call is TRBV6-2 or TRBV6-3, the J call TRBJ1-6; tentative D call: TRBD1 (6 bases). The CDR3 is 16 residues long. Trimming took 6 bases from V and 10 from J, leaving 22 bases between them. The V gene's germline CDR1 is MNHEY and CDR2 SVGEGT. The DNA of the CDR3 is TGTGCCAGCAGAGAAACTCCGACAGGCGGGGGGTCACCCCTCCACTTT. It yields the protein CASRETPTGGGSPLHF.

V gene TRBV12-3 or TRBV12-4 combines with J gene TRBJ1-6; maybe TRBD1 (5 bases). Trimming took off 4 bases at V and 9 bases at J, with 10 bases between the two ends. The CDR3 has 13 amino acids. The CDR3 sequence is CASSSRQSSPLHF. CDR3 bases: TGTGCCAGCAGTTCCCGACAGAGTTCACCCCTCCACTTT.

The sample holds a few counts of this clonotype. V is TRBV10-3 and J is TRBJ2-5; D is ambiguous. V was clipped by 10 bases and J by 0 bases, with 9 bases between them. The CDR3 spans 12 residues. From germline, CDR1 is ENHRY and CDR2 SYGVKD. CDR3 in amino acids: CATRTDQETQYF. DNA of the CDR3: TGTGCCACGCGGACGGACCAAGAGACCCAGTACTTC.

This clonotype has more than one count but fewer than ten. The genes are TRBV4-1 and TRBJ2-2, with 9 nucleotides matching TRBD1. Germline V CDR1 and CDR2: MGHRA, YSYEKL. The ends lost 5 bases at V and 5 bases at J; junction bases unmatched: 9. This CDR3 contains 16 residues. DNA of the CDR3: TGCGCCAGCAGCGGACAGGGGTGGGGGGAAACCGGGGAGCTGTTTTTT. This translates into CASSGQGWGETGELFF.

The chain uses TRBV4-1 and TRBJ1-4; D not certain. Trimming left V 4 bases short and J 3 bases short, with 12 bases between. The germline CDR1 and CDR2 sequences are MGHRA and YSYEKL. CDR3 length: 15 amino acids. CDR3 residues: CASSRRGWANEKLFF. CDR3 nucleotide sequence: TGCGCCAGCAGCCGGAGAGGGTGGGCTAATGAAAAACTGTTTTTT.

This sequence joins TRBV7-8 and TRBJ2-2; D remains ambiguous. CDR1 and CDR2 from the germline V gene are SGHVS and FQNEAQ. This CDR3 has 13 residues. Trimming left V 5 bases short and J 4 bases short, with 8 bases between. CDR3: CASSPPPTGELFF. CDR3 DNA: TGTGCCAGCAGCCCCCCCCCCACCGGGGAGCTGTTTTTT.

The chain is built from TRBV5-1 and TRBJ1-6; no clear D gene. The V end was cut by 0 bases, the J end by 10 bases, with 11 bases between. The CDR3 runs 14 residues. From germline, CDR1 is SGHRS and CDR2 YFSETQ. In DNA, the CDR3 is TGCGCCAGCAGCTTGGAAAGGCCCGGATCACCCCTCCACTTT. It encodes CASSLERPGSPLHF.

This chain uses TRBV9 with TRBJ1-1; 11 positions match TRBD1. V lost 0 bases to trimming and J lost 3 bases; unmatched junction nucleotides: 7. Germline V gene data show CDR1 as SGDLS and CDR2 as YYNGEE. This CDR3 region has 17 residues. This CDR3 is CASSVGPGQGADTEAFF. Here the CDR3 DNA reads TGTGCCAGCAGCGTAGGCCCAGGACAGGGGGCGGACACTGAAGCTTTCTTT.

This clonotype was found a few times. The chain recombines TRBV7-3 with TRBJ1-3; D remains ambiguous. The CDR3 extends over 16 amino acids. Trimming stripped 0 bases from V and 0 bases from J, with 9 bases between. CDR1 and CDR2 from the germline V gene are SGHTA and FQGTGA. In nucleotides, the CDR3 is TGTGCCAGCAGCTTAACTGGATCTAGCTCTGGAAACACCATATATTTT. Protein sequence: CASSLTGSSSGNTIYF.

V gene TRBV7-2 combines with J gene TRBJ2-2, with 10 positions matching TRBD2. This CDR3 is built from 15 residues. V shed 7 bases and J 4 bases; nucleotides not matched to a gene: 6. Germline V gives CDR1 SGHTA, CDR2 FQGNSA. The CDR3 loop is CASTPRLAGTGELFF. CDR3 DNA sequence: TGTGCCAGCACCCCGAGACTAGCGGGCACCGGGGAGCTGTTTTTT.

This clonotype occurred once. CDR3: CASNLRGRLEAFF. CDR3 nucleotides: TGTGCCAGCAATCTAAGGGGCCGCCTCGAAGCTTTCTTT. The V gene is TRBV6-6, the J gene TRBJ1-1, with D tentatively TRBD1 (5 bases). The CDR3 runs 13 residues. CDR1 and CDR2 (germline): MNHNY, SVGAGI (reference sequence). V lost 7 bases, J lost 8 bases, and 17 bases lay in between.

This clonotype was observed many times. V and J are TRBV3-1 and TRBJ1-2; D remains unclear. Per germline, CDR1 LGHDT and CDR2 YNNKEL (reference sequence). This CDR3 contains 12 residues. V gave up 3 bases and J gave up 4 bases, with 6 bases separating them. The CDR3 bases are TGTGCCAGCAGCCACGCGCTCTATGGCTACACCTTC. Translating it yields CASSHALYGYTF.

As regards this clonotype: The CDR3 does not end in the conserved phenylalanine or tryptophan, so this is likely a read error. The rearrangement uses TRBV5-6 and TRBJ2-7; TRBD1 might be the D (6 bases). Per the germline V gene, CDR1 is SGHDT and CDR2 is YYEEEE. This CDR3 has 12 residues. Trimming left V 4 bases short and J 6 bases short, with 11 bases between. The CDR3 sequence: CASSSWGLEQYI. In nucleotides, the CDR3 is TGTGCCAGCAGCAGCTGGGGGCTCGAGCAGTACATC.

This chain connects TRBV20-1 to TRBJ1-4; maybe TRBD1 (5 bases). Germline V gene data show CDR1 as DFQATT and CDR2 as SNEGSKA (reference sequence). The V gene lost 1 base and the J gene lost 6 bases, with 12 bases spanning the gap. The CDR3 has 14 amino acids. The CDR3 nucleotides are TGCAGTGCTAGAGCAAGCGGGGGGTATGAAAAACTGTTTTTT. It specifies CSARASGGYEKLFF.